This entry is about one T cell receptor beta chain. This clone is large (0.1 to 1%) in terms of sample share. Its antigen remains unidentified. The gene names and germline sequences given are murine. The missing CDR3 end, 1 residue past where the read stops, is filled in from the germline J gene. This entry is derived from a study of tissue T cells after allogeneic stem cell transplantation (dated by TCRdb to between 2021 and 2024). About the full investigation: TCR beta repertoires were profiled across many tissues obtained from research autopsies of patients with and without GVHD, as well as in mouse models of GVHD. The human part of the study was a prospective observational study with no blinding and no randomization.

The intended sense of this specimen's time point label: mouse harvest day 7 after allogeneic transplant. Each mouse graft consisted of 10^7 T-cell-depleted bone marrow cells plus 10^6 splenic CD5+ T cells and was given by tail vein injection. Mouse GVHD was modeled in a major MHC-mismatch B6 (H2b) into BALB/c (H2d) model, with tissues profiled at day 7 or 14. Mouse tissues and retro-orbital blood were harvested on day 7 or 14 post-transplant using separate sterile tools per animal; livers were flushed beforehand. Before genomic DNA isolation with the DNeasy Blood & Tissue Kit, mouse tissues were minced with razor blades in buffered saline. The library was made by the immunoSEQ multiplex PCR assay. TCRbeta CDR3 sequencing was performed at survey depth by Adaptive Biotechnologies, and CDR3 sequences, V/J genes, productive frequency and template counts were reported. TCR beta CDR3 regions were amplified from genomic DNA instead of RNA. The authors' pipeline ran thus. Pairwise repertoire overlap between tissues was quantified with Jensen-Shannon divergence, where 1 means complete divergence and 0 identical. Tissues were clustered by single-linkage agglomerative hierarchical clustering of pairwise JSD values and displayed as dendrograms. GLIPH2 was applied to all patient samples using simulation_depth 1000, kmer_min_depth 3, and cdr3_length_cutoff 8, and only groups with more than two unique CDR3s were retained. In a standardized tissue-overlap score, Jaccard GLIPH-group overlap across patients was extrapolated to a standard repertoire size of 1000 clones. Associations of diversity with clinical or experimental variables used linear mixed-effect models with tissue fixed effects and individual random effects. TCRdb retrieved this table from immuneACCESS and kept in-frame rearrangements only. Not all clones are present; in checked studies, unresolved V genes account for under half, and no reason is known for the remainder. Clone size and V and J calls were adopted from that table, with D and trimming inferred from the DNA. The sample contains about 4,200 clones, 45% to 55% of them found a single time. The biggest ten clones account for almost 8.5% of the sample.

Its CDR3 holds 14 amino acids, cysteine through phenylalanine. Only the CDR3 bases that were read are kept: 39 of them, in frame from base 1. The CDR1 and CDR2 encoded by the germline V gene are SGHND and FRSKSL. Trimming takes 4 bases from V and 1 base from J, and the germline ends sit 7 bases apart. The study at large found these results: Which tissue TCRs were alloreactive or antigen-specific was not determined in the study, and some of the clones might have been host cells that persisted. Only a few T cell clones appeared in more than one patient, yet motif-based clustering showed tissue-specific repertoire signatures that were shared between patients. Within patients, how anatomically similar tissues were was a major factor shaping TCR repertoire composition, regardless of disease or transplant status. The patient cohort was small and clinically heterogeneous, and sampling depth was acknowledged as a limitation. In both patients and mice, T cells from blood and spleen covered only a limited part of the TCR repertoire found in tissues.

The sequencing input was lymph node tissue. The sequence was collected from a female BALB/c mouse given C57BL/6 T cells with graft-versus-host disease after an allogeneic hematopoietic cell transplant. Here the chain combines TRBV15 and TRBJ1-4, with the D gene call left open. Partial CDR3 DNA: TGTGCCAGCAGTTCCGACACTTCCAACGAAAGATTATTT. It codes for CASSSDTSNERLF. The full CDR3 reads CASSSDTSNERLFF.